The present TCR beta chain was sequenced within a study of blood T cells in healthy people across ages. Study at large: About one barcoded TCR beta cDNA was captured per two T cells.

This CDR3 has 14 residues. V lost 0 bases, J lost 12 bases, and 17 bases lay in between. Germline loops: CDR1 LGHNA, CDR2 YNFKEQ. General observations from the study: The diversity estimates, figures obtained from one million T cells, were considered underestimates.

Together with a sample-barcoded 5' primer, a J-beta primer mix was included in a second PCR lasting about 6 to 11 cycles. Every molecule of cDNA carried a tag from a template-switch adaptor with 12 random nucleotides. TCRdb analysed the 5' RACE reads with MiXCR anew, one entry per CDR3 protein. This table holds about 2 million distinct CDR3 sequences, around 50% found once. They isolated at least 7 million PBMCs from each sample. On this clonotype: Its antigen is not known.

This receptor was obtained from a woman in her forties in good health. The J gene is TRBJ2-5, the V gene TRBV4-2; possible D gene TRBD1, 6 bases. The sequencing sample was made of blood. CDR3 nucleotides: TGTGCCAGCAGCCAAGAAACTCTCGACAGGTGGAAGTACTTC. Translating it yields CASSQETLDRWKYF.